This TCR beta chain came from a study of blood T cell repertoires in COVID-19. Methods used by the authors: By means of reference gene primer amplification, nucleated cell counts were estimated. TCRdb's table, derived via immunoSEQ multiplex PCR, lists solely in-frame clones and lacks some. The V and J calls and clone size were taken over from that table, and D and trimming were inferred from the DNA. Counted here are 300,000 to 350,000 clones, approximately 88% occurring once; the ten biggest clones make up about 5%. With 8 bases removed from V and 0 bases from J, the gap between germline ends came to 10 bases. This CDR3 comprises 14 residues. Per the germline V gene, CDR1 is SNHLY and CDR2 is FYNNEI. Participant-given clinical history determined each cohort assignment.

The clonotype originates from a young man who had recovered from COVID-19. Sequencing was carried out using PBMCs or T cells enriched from blood (not recorded which). The J gene is TRBJ1-4, the V gene TRBV2; no clear D gene. In DNA form, the CDR3 reads TGTGCCAGCTCAATCGGGACAACTAATGAAAAACTGTTTTTT. Translating it yields CASSIGTTNEKLFF.